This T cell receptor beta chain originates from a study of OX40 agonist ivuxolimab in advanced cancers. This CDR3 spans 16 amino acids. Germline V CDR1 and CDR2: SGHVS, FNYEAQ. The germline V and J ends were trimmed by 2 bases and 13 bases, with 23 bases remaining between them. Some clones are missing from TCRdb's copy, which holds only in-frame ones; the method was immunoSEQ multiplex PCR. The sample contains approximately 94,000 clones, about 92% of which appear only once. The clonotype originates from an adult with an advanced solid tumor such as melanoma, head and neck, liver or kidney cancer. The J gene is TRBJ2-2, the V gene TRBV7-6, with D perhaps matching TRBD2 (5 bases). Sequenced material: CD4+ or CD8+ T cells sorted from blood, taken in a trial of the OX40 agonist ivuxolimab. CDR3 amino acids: CASSLHPRVALDGLFF. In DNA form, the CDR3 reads TGTGCCAGCAGCTTACACCCGCGGGTGGCCTTAGATGGGCTGTTTTTT.